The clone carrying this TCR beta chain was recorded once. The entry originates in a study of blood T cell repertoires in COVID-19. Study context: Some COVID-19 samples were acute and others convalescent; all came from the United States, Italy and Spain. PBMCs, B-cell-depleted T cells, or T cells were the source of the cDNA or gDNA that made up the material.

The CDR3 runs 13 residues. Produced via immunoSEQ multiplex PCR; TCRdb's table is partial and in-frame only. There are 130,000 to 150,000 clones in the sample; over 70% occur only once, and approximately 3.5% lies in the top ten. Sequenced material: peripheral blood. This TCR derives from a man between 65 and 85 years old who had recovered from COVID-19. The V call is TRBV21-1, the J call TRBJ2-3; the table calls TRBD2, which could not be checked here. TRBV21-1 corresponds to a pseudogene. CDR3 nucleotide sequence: TGTGCCAGCAGCGAACCTGGGACTCGCACGCAGTATTTT. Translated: CASSEPGTRTQYF.